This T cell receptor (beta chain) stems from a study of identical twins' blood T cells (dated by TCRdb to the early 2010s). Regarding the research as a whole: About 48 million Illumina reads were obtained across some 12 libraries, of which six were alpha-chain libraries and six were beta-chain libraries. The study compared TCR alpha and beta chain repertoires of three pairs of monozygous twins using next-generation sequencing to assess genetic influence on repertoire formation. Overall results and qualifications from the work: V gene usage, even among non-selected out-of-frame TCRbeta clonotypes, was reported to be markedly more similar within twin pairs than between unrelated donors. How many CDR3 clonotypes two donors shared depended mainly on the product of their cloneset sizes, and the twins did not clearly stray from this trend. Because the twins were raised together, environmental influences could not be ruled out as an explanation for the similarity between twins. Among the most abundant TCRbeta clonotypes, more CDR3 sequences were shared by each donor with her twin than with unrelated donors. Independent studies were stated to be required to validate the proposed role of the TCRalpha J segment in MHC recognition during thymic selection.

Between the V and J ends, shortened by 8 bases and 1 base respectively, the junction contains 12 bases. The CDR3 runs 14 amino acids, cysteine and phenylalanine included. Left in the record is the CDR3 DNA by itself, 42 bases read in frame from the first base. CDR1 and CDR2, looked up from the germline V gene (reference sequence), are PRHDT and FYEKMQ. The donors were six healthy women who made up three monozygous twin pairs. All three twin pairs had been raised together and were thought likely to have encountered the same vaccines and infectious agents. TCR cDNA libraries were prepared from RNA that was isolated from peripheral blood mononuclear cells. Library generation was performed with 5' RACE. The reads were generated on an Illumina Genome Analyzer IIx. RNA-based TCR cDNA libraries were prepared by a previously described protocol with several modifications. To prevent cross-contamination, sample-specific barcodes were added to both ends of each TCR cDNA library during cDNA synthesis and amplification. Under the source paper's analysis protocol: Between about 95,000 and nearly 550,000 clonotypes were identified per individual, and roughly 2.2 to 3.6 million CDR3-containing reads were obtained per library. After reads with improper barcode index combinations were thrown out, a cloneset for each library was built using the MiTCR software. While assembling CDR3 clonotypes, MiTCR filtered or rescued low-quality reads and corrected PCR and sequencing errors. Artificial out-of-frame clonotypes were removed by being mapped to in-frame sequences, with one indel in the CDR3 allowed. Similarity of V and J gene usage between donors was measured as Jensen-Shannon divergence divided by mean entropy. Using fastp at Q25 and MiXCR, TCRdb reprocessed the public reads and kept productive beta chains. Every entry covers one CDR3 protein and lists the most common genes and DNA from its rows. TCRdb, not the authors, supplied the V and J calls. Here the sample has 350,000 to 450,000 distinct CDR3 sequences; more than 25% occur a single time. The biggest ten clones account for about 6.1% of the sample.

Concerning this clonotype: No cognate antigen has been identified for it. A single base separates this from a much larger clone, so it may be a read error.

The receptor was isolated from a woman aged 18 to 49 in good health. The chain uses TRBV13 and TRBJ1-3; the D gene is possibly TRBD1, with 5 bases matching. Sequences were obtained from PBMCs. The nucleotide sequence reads TGTGCCAGCGGCATACAGGTTTCTGGAAACACCATATATTTT. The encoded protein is CASGIQVSGNTIYF.